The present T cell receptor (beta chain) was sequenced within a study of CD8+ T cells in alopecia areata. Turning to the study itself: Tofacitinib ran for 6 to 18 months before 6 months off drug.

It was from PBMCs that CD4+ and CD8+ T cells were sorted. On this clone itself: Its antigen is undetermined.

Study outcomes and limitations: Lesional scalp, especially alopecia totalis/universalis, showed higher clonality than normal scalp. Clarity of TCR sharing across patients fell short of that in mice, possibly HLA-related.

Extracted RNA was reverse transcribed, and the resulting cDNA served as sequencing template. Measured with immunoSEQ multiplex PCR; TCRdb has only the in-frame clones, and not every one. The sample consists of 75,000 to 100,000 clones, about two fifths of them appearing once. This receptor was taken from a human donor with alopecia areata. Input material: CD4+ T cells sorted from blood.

The CDR3 spells CASSLAPSIQYF. CDR3 in DNA: TGTGCCAGCAGCTTGGCTCCATCTATTCAGTACTTC. This rearrangement joins TRBV5-6 to TRBJ2-7; D is unclear. The germline gives CDR1 SGHDT, CDR2 YYEEEE. The CDR3 contains 12 residues. Between the trimmed V and J ends, which lost 0 bases and 10 bases, there was a span of 11 bases.